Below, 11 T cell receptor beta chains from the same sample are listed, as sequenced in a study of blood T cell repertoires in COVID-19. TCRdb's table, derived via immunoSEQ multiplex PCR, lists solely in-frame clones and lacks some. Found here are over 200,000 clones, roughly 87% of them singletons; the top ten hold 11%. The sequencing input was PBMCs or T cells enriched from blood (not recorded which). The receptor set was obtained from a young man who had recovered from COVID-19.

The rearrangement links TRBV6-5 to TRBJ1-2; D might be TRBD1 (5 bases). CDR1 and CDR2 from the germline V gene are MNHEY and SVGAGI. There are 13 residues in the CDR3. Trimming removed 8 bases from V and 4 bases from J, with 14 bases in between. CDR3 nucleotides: TGTGCCAGCGCCCGCGGGGGGGGCTATGGCTACACCTTC. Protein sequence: CASARGGGYGYTF.

The CDR3 DNA sequence: TGTGCCAGCAGGGTAGCCACACTCTCCTACGAGCAGTACTTC. This codes for CASRVATLSYEQYF. V is TRBV2 and J is TRBJ2-7; D not certain. Germline V CDR1 and CDR2: SNHLY, FYNNEI. V was clipped by 6 bases and J by 0 bases, with 12 bases between them. The CDR3 consists of 14 residues. The entire variable domain, with the rest obtained from reference TRBV2 and TRBJ2-7, is as follows: EPEVTQTPSHQVTQMGQEVILRCVPISNHLYFYWYRQILGQKVEFLVSFYNNEISEKSEIFDDQFSVERPDGSNFTLKIRSTKLEDSAMYFCASRVATLSYEQYFGPGTRLTVT.

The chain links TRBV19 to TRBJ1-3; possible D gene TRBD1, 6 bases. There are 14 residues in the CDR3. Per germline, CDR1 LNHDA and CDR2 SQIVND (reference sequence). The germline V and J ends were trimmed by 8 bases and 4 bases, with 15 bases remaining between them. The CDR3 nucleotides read TGTGCCAGTTTCGGGGGGGCATCCGGAAACACCATATATTTT. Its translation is CASFGGASGNTIYF.

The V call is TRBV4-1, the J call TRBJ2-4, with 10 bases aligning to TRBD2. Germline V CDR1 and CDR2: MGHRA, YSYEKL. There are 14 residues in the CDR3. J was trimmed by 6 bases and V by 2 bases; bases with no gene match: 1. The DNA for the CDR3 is TGCGCCAGCAGCCAAACTAGCGGGGTAAACATTCAGTACTTC. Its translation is CASSQTSGVNIQYF.

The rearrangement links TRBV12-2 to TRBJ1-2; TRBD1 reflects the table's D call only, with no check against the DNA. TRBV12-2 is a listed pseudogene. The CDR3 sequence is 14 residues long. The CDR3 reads CASRWGDRGYGYTF. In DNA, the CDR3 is TGTGCAAGTCGCTGGGGGGACAGGGGCTATGGCTACACCTTC.

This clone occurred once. The CDR3 DNA sequence: TGTGCCAGCAGCCAAGAGGGGGGACTAGCTCGCTACGAGCAGTACTTC. It codes for CASSQEGGLARYEQYF. V gene TRBV3-1 (or the pseudogene TRBV3-2) combines with J gene TRBJ2-7, with TRBD2 matching over 9 bases. CDR3 length equals 16 residues. Germline V lookup: CDR1 LGHDT, CDR2 YNNKEL (reference sequence). V lost 0 bases, J lost 3 bases, and 6 bases stayed unmatched.

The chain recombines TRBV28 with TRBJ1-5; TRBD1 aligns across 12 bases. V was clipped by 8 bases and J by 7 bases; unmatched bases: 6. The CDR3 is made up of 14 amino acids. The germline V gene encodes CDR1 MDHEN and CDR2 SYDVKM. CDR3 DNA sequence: TGTGCCAGCCGTGGGACAGGGGGCGGGCAGCCCCAGCATTTT. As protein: CASRGTGGGQPQHF.

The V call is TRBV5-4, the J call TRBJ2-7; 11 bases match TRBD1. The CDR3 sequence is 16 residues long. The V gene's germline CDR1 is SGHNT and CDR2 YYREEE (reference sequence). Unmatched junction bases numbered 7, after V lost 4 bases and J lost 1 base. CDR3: CASSPWDRGKSYEQYF. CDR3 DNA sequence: TGTGCCAGCAGCCCCTGGGACAGGGGGAAATCCTACGAGCAGTACTTC.

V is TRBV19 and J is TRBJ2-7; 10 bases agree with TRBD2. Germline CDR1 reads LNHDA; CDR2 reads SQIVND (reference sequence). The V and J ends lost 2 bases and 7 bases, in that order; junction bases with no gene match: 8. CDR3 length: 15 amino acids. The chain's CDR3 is CASSILLAGVNEQYF. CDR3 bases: TGTGCCAGTAGTATACTCCTAGCGGGGGTGAATGAGCAGTACTTC.

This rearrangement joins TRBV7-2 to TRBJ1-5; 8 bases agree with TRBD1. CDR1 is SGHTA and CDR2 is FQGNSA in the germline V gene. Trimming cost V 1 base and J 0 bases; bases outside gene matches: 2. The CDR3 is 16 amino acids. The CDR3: CASSLVGQGSNQPQHF. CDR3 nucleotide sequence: TGTGCCAGCAGCTTAGTAGGACAGGGTAGCAATCAGCCCCAGCATTTT. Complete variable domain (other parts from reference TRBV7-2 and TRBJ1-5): GAGVSQSPSNKVTEKGKDVELRCDPISGHTALYWYRQSLGQGLEFLIYFQGNSAPDKSGLPSDRFSAERTGGSVSTLTIQRTQQEDSAVYLCASSLVGQGSNQPQHFGDGTRLSIL.

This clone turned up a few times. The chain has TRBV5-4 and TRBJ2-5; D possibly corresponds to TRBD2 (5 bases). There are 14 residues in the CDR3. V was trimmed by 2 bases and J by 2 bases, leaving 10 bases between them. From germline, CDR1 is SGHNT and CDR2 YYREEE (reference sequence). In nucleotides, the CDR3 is TGTGCCAGCAGCTTCGCCCGGGGTCAAGAGACCCAGTACTTC. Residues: CASSFARGQETQYF.